These T cell receptor beta chains were read from a single sample in a study of vaccination and CD4 T cells after COVID-19. TCRdb recomputed calls from the PCR reads with MiXCR, one row per CDR3 protein. This table holds 20,000 to 30,000 distinct CDR3 sequences, around 70% found once. No antigen has been assigned to these receptors. This sample comprised CD4+ T cells from blood, cultured in vitro, obtained after SARS-CoV-2 vaccination. The receptors were sampled from a human donor who received a COVID-19 vaccine. Each CDR3 is given with its conserved first and last residue. D genes are given only for firm matches. Where a row states a size, it is once, few, many or the class of an expanded clone; other rows omit it.

abundance	j_gene	d_gene	v_gene	CDR3aa	CDR3nt
NA	TRBJ1-6	NA	TRBV10-3	CAISERWVRDNSPLHF	TGTGCCATCAGTGAGAGGTGGGTTCGCGATAATTCACCCCTCCACTTT
NA	TRBJ1-3	NA	TRBV10-1	CASSSGSGNTIYF	TGCGCCAGCAGCTCCGGGTCTGGAAACACCATATATTTT
few	TRBJ2-5	TRBD2	TRBV11-2	CASSISGGAQETQYF	TGTGCCAGCAGCATTAGCGGGGGTGCACAAGAGACCCAGTACTTC
large	TRBJ2-2	TRBD1	TRBV10-3	CAIRGQGKANTGELFF	TGTGCCATCAGGGGACAGGGGAAAGCGAACACCGGGGAGCTGTTTTTT
NA	TRBJ1-5	NA	TRBV4-2	CASSIRNDQPQHF	TGTGCCAGCAGCATCCGGAACGATCAGCCCCAGCATTTT
NA	TRBJ1-1	TRBD1	TRBV27	CASSLYYRGNTEAFF	TGTGCCAGCAGTTTATACTACAGGGGGAACACTGAAGCTTTCTTT
NA	TRBJ2-3	NA	TRBV7-2	CASSSRGGETQYF	TGTGCCAGCAGCTCCCGAGGAGGGGAAACGCAGTATTTT
NA	TRBJ2-7	NA	TRBV21-1	CASSKVGRAPDYEQYF	TGTGCCAGCAGCAAAGTAGGTCGGGCCCCGGACTACGAGCAGTACTTC
NA	TRBJ1-1	NA	TRBV5-1	CASSPLISNTEAFF	TGCGCCAGCAGCCCCCTTATATCGAACACTGAAGCTTTCTTT
NA	TRBJ2-7	NA	TRBV24-1	CATSDGAQGTDEQYF	TGTGCCACCAGTGATGGGGCCCAGGGGACGGACGAGCAGTACTTC
NA	TRBJ2-1	TRBD2	TRBV10-2	CASSVAGGPGEQFF	TGCGCCAGCAGTGTAGCGGGGGGGCCTGGCGAGCAGTTCTTC
NA	TRBJ2-5	NA	TRBV15	CATSRELMEETQYF	TGTGCCACCAGCAGAGAATTGATGGAAGAGACCCAGTACTTC
NA	TRBJ1-2	NA	TRBV2	CASSVVRDYGYTF	TGTGCCAGCAGTGTGGTCAGAGATTATGGCTACACCTTC
NA	TRBJ1-1	TRBD1	TRBV12-3/TRBV12-4	CASTSYSGGSTEAFF	TGTGCCAGCACCTCATATTCAGGGGGCTCCACTGAAGCTTTCTTT
NA	TRBJ1-5	NA	TRBV19	CASSIKDYSNQPQHF	TGTGCCAGTAGTATAAAGGATTATAGCAATCAGCCCCAGCATTTT
NA	TRBJ1-1	NA	TRBV6-1	CASRRTENTEAFF	TGTGCCAGCAGGAGGACTGAAAACACTGAAGCTTTCTTT
once	TRBJ2-7	NA	TRBV2	CASSGENYEQYF	TGTGCCAGCAGTGGGGAAAACTACGAGCAGTACTTC
few	TRBJ2-3	NA	TRBV4-1	CASSHGGARTDTQYF	TGCGCCAGCAGCCATGGGGGGGCACGCACAGATACGCAGTATTTT
NA	TRBJ2-3	NA	TRBV7-2	CASSLAGVSTDTQYF	TGTGCCAGCAGCTTAGCCGGGGTTTCCACAGATACGCAGTATTTT
NA	TRBJ1-6	NA	TRBV6-1	CASSVDRLSSYNSPLHF	TGTGCCAGCAGTGTTGACAGGTTAAGCTCCTATAATTCACCCCTCCACTTT
NA	TRBJ1-1	NA	TRBV20-1	CSARDHGGSSTEAFF	TGCAGTGCTAGAGATCACGGGGGTAGCTCCACTGAAGCTTTCTTT
few	TRBJ2-3	NA	TRBV6-1	CASTGGDTQYF	TGTGCCAGCACCGGGGGAGATACGCAGTATTTT
NA	TRBJ2-6	NA	TRBV19	CASSIASATFSGANVLTF	TGTGCCAGTAGTATTGCGTCGGCCACCTTTTCGGGGGCCAACGTCCTGACTTTC
NA	TRBJ1-1	TRBD1	TRBV30	CAWSRQGYTEAFF	TGTGCCTGGAGTCGACAGGGATACACTGAAGCTTTCTTT
NA	TRBJ1-3	NA	TRBV29-1	CSRSGNTIYF	TGCAGTCGCTCTGGAAACACCATATATTTT
NA	TRBJ2-1	NA	TRBV7-9	CASSLSEGPYNEQFF	TGTGCCAGCAGCTTAAGCGAGGGGCCATACAATGAGCAGTTCTTC
few	TRBJ2-5	TRBD2	TRBV20-1	CSARDMLAGVETQYF	TGCAGTGCTAGAGATATGCTAGCGGGGGTTGAGACCCAGTACTTC
NA	TRBJ1-5	TRBD1	TRBV30	CAWSHRGLSNQPQHF	TGTGCCTGGAGTCACAGGGGGCTAAGCAATCAGCCCCAGCATTTT
NA	TRBJ2-1	NA	TRBV10-3	CAIGGGIRTGNEQFF	TGTGCCATCGGGGGTGGGATCCGGACGGGAAATGAGCAGTTCTTC
NA	TRBJ1-2	NA	TRBV6-2/TRBV6-3	CASRTGHYGYTF	TGTGCCAGCAGAACAGGGCACTATGGCTACACCTTC
few	TRBJ1-5	TRBD1	TRBV6-1	CASRRGTGGFEGQPQHF	TGTGCCAGCAGGAGAGGGACAGGGGGTTTTGAGGGGCAGCCCCAGCATTTT
NA	TRBJ2-5	NA	TRBV6-2/TRBV6-3	CASRSGVGTQYF	TGTGCCAGCAGATCCGGAGTCGGGACCCAGTACTTC
NA	TRBJ1-5	NA	TRBV6-1	CAEGEGQPQHF	TGTGCGGAGGGAGAAGGTCAGCCCCAGCATTTT
NA	TRBJ1-5	NA	TRBV7-9	CASSLAPGFDQPQHF	TGTGCCAGCAGCTTAGCCCCAGGGTTTGATCAGCCCCAGCATTTT
NA	TRBJ2-3	NA	TRBV2	CATKRGARTDTQYF	TGTGCCACCAAACGGGGGGCTCGGACAGATACGCAGTATTTT
once	TRBJ1-5	TRBD1	TRBV19	CASSIWTGAGYQPQHF	TGTGCCAGTAGTATCTGGACAGGGGCTGGGTATCAGCCCCAGCATTTT
few	TRBJ1-6	NA	TRBV6-2/TRBV6-3	CASSPSGGYSPLHF	TGTGCCAGCAGCCCCTCCGGGGGATATTCACCCCTCCACTTT
NA	TRBJ2-7	NA	TRBV28	CASTFRYEQYF	TGTGCCAGCACCTTCAGATACGAGCAGTACTTC
few	TRBJ1-2	NA	TRBV6-1	CASSEEVRVHYGYTF	TGTGCCAGCAGTGAAGAAGTGAGGGTGCACTATGGCTACACCTTC
NA	TRBJ2-1	NA	TRBV12-3/TRBV12-4	CASSLVLNEQFF	TGTGCCAGCAGTTTAGTCCTCAATGAGCAGTTCTTC
NA	TRBJ1-1	NA	TRBV20-1	CSARGGITEAFF	TGCAGTGCTAGGGGGGGAATCACTGAAGCTTTCTTT
NA	TRBJ1-2	TRBD1	TRBV7-9	CASSRTGYGYTF	TGTGCCAGCAGTCGGACAGGGTACGGCTACACCTTC
few	TRBJ1-2	NA	TRBV6-1	CASSEGSGYGYTF	TGTGCCAGCAGTGAGGGGTCGGGCTATGGCTACACCTTC
NA	TRBJ1-1	NA	TRBV3-1	CASSQVAGANTEAFF	TGTGCCAGCAGCCAAGTGGCAGGGGCGAACACTGAAGCTTTCTTT
NA	TRBJ1-2	NA	TRBV7-6	CASSERYRAFGNYGYTF	TGTGCCAGCAGCGAACGATACAGGGCCTTTGGTAACTATGGCTACACCTTC
NA	TRBJ1-2	NA	TRBV20-1	CSARLQGTAYGYTF	TGCAGTGCTCGGCTACAGGGAACCGCCTATGGCTACACCTTC
few	TRBJ1-2	NA	TRBV6-1	CASSPTRTENYGYTF	TGTGCCAGCAGTCCGACTCGGACGGAAAACTATGGCTACACCTTC